The sample holds many counts of the clone carrying this T cell receptor beta chain. Its antigen remains unknown. Investigators spread the genomic DNA of each subset evenly over several immunoSEQ plates. Bulk PBMC genomic DNA spanned ten immunoSEQ deep plates. Clones were sequenced by immunoSEQ multiplex PCR, and TCRdb holds only the in-frame ones, with some missing. The data hold 75,000 to 100,000 clones, with less than 50% observed a single time. The data originate from a study of shared clonotypes between healthy human individuals. Findings and limits, study-wide: An expected dependence of interdonor clonotype sharing on sequencing depth was noted. Enrolling few donors narrowed the genetic and exposure-history diversity that was represented.

Per germline, CDR1 SGHVS and CDR2 FQNEAQ. Trimming took off 6 bases at V and 7 bases at J, with 15 bases between the two ends. The CDR3 runs 13 residues. The sequencing sample was made of PBMCs. J is TRBJ1-2 and V is TRBV7-8; the D gene is possibly TRBD1 (6 bases). The receptor's source is a middle-aged woman in good health. Some clones in this sample may be carry-over from other donors' samples. The CDR3 DNA is TGTGCCAGCAGAAAACAGGGTATGATTGGCTACACCTTC. It translates to CASRKQGMIGYTF.